This T cell receptor beta chain was sequenced during a study of T cells in Graves' hyperthyroidism and ophthalmopathy. Points from the study as a whole: Most expanded thyroid clonotypes above 0.001 recurred in blood.

With respect to this clonotype: Its antigen is not identified.

The germline gives CDR1 SNHLY, CDR2 FYNNEI. Trimming took 7 bases from V and 3 from J, leaving 10 bases between them. CDR3 length: 14 residues. TCR beta CDR3 regions were amplified from RNA. With the HTBI primer set, the TCR CDR3 went through a first round of RT-PCR. TCRdb re-called the multiplex PCR reads with MiXCR, one entry per CDR3 protein. The repertoire has about 260,000 distinct CDR3 sequences, about a sixth of them found once; the top ten carry less than 35%. Ophthalmopathy in the patients scored at least 3 on Clinical Activity Score and at least 4 on NOSPECS grade, lasting under 3 months. Over 9 ml of fresh peripheral blood supplied the PBMCs.

The sequence was collected from a woman under 30 with Graves' ophthalmopathy. The chain links TRBV2 to TRBJ1-6; no definite D call. Sequencing was performed on blood. CDR3 sequence: CASTGSLYNSPLHF. The CDR3 region has the DNA TGTGCCAGCACGGGGAGTCTCTATAATTCACCCCTCCACTTT.